What follows are 30 T cell receptor beta chains derived from one specimen sequenced in a study of shared clonotypes between healthy human individuals. The assay was immunoSEQ multiplex PCR, and TCRdb's table has in-frame clones only and misses some. The sample yields roughly 2.2 million clones, 80% to 95% seen once. The sequencing input was naive CD4+ T cells from PBMCs. Regarding subset: CD45RA+ positively selected. The receptors were sampled from a man between 18 and 29 years old in good health. Some clones in this sample may be carry-over from other donors' samples.

The rearrangement uses TRBV7-9 and TRBJ2-6; 9 nucleotides agree with TRBD1. This CDR3 is built from 17 residues. Germline CDR1 reads SEHNR; CDR2 reads FQNEAQ (reference sequence). V lost 5 bases, J lost 2 bases, and 7 bases stayed unmatched. For the CDR3, the DNA is TGTGCCAGCAGCCGAGGACAGGGGCGGCCTGGGGCCAACGTCCTGACTTTC. It yields the protein CASSRGQGRPGANVLTF.

The chain couples TRBV7-7 to TRBJ2-1; 8 nucleotides match TRBD1. Trimming removed 5 bases from V and 3 bases from J; junction bases left unmatched: 3. This CDR3 is built from 14 residues. Germline values: CDR1 SSHAT, CDR2 FNYEAQ (reference sequence). The CDR3 sequence is CASSLGQGYNEQFF. CDR3 nucleotides: TGTGCCAGCAGCCTCGGACAGGGCTACAATGAGCAGTTCTTC.

V gene TRBV7-8 combines with J gene TRBJ2-1, with 10 bases identical to TRBD2. V lost 4 bases and J lost 5; bases outside the gene matches: 11. The CDR3 is made up of 17 amino acids. Germline V gene sequence: CDR1 SGHVS, CDR2 FQNEAQ. CDR3 sequence reads: CASSSLAGSTYDNEQFF. CDR3 nucleotides: TGTGCCAGCAGCTCACTAGCGGGATCCACCTATGACAATGAGCAGTTCTTC.

The V and J genes are TRBV10-2 and TRBJ2-1; 7 bases match TRBD2. With 9 bases clipped from V and 3 bases from J, the junction kept 11 bases outside the gene matches. Per germline, CDR1 WSHSY and CDR2 SAAADI. This CDR3 is 15 amino acids long. The CDR3 is CASKGRGSFYNEQFF. In DNA form, the CDR3 reads TGCGCCAGTAAAGGGCGGGGGTCCTTCTACAATGAGCAGTTCTTC.

Regarding this clone: Other DNA sequences in this specimen translate into the identical CDR3. J is TRBJ2-7 and V is TRBV5-6, with D perhaps TRBD1 (5 bases). V lost 0 bases and J lost 6, with 13 bases in between. The CDR3 runs to 14 residues. The V gene's germline CDR1 is SGHDT and CDR2 YYEEEE. DNA for the CDR3: TGTGCCAGCAGCTTGGGGCAGGGTATAGGCGAGCAGTACTTC. Protein: CASSLGQGIGEQYF.

CDR3 loop: CASSQDLGVSHLLNGYTF. CDR3 sequence (DNA): TGCGCCAGCAGCCAAGACCTAGGGGTGAGCCACCTTTTGAACGGCTACACCTTC. The J gene is TRBJ1-2, the V gene TRBV4-3; weak D call: TRBD1 (5 bases). Germline V gives CDR1 LGHNA, CDR2 YSLEER. The V and J ends lost 0 bases and 8 bases respectively, with 25 bases between them. The CDR3 sequence is 18 residues long.

The rearrangement links TRBV27 to TRBJ2-7; 7 positions match TRBD1. The CDR3 runs to 13 residues. Per germline, CDR1 MNHEY and CDR2 SMNVEV (reference sequence). The V and J ends lost 7 bases and 6 bases, in that order; junction bases with no gene match: 9. In DNA form, the CDR3 reads TGTGCCAGCATTTGGGCGACAGGGCGCGAGCAGTACTTC. This translates into CASIWATGREQYF.

The rearrangement joins TRBV2 to TRBJ2-7; 9 nucleotides align to TRBD1. The CDR3 consists of 12 residues. Trimming cost V 7 bases and J 5 bases; bases outside gene matches: 3. Germline-derived CDR1 and CDR2 are SNHLY and FYNNEI. The CDR3 here is CASNRDRDEQYF. DNA for the CDR3: TGTGCCAGCAACAGGGACAGGGACGAGCAGTACTTC.

Concerning this clone: The same CDR3 is also encoded by other DNA sequences in this sample. The chain recombines TRBV9 with TRBJ1-3, with no clear D. Trimming removed 1 base at V and 0 bases at J, with 2 bases between. This CDR3 region has 13 residues. Looked up from germline, CDR1 is SGDLS and CDR2 is YYNGEE. Here the CDR3 DNA reads TGTGCCAGCAGCGTAAGCTCTGGAAACACCATATATTTT. Amino acids: CASSVSSGNTIYF.

This sequence joins TRBV7-9 and TRBJ2-1, with 9 bases identical to TRBD1. The trim removed 5 bases at V and 4 bases at J, leaving 6 bases unmatched. In germline, CDR1 is SEHNR, CDR2 FQNEAQ (reference sequence). The CDR3 has 15 residues. The CDR3 loop is CASSPGTGKYNEQFF. CDR3 in DNA: TGTGCCAGCAGCCCGGGGACAGGGAAATACAATGAGCAGTTCTTC.

The rearrangement links TRBV5-1 to TRBJ2-3; 10 positions match TRBD2. J gave up 2 bases and V 4 bases, and 7 bases lay outside the gene matches. The CDR3 runs to 16 residues. The germline CDR1 and CDR2 sequences are SGHRS and YFSETQ. CDR3 sequence (DNA): TGCGCCAGCAGCGCTGCTAGCGGGAGTCACACAGATACGCAGTATTTT. Protein product: CASSAASGSHTDTQYF.

The V call is TRBV5-6, the J call TRBJ2-1, with 7 bases lining up with TRBD1. Looked up from germline, CDR1 is SGHDT and CDR2 is YYEEEE. The CDR3 contains 17 residues. V dropped 3 bases and J dropped 0; count of bases not matched to a gene: 9. CDR3 sequence (DNA): TGTGCCAGCAGCTCGATAGGGACAGCGAGCTCCTACAATGAGCAGTTCTTC. Its protein is CASSSIGTASSYNEQFF.

In regard to this clone: The same CDR3 can be traced to other DNA sequences in this sample. This chain joins TRBV5-6 and TRBJ2-7; D perhaps matches TRBD1 (5 bases). V dropped 1 base and J dropped 3 bases, with 5 bases sitting between them. CDR3 length: 12 residues. Germline V gene lookup returns CDR1 SGHDT and CDR2 YYEEEE. CDR3 DNA sequence: TGTGCCAGCAGCTTGACAGGCTACGAGCAGTACTTC. Translating it yields CASSLTGYEQYF.

V and J are TRBV7-2 and TRBJ1-4; weak D call: TRBD1 (5 bases). The germline V gene has CDR1 SGHTA and CDR2 FQGNSA. CDR3 size: 15 residues. Trimming shortened V by 5 bases and J by 3 bases, and 13 bases separated the two germline ends. The CDR3 DNA is TGTGCCAGCAGCCCAGAGGGACGGCCTAATGAAAAACTGTTTTTT. Translation: CASSPEGRPNEKLFF.

Concerning this clone itself: One end of the junction does not line up with germline, which may come from a read error. This sequence joins TRBV4-2 and TRBJ2-7; 11 bases align to TRBD2. Looked up from germline, CDR1 is LGHNA and CDR2 is YNFKEQ. CDR3 size: 13 residues. DNA of the CDR3: TGTGCCAGCGGGGGACTAGCGGCCCCCGAAATCTTCTTC. Its translation is CASGGLAAPEIFF.

The chain recombines TRBV28 with TRBJ1-5; D is uncertain. This CDR3 has 14 residues. The germline gives CDR1 MDHEN, CDR2 SYDVKM. Trimming shortened V by 3 bases and J by 7 bases, and 13 bases separated the two germline ends. The CDR3 DNA is TGTGCCAGCAGTTTGGCCTCTCAAGGACAGCCCCAGCATTTT. This sequence encodes CASSLASQGQPQHF.

V is TRBV7-7 and J is TRBJ2-3, with a tentative D call TRBD1 (5 bases). CDR3 size: 13 residues. Trimming stripped 1 base from V and 5 bases from J, with 7 bases between. Germline loops: CDR1 SSHAT, CDR2 FNYEAQ (reference sequence). This CDR3 reads CASSLEGEDTQYF. CDR3 nucleotides: TGTGCCAGCAGCTTAGAAGGGGAAGATACGCAGTATTTT. The whole variable domain, filled in from reference TRBV7-7 and TRBJ2-3, reads GAGVSQSPRYKVTKRGQDVTLRCDPISSHATLYWYQQALGQGPEFLTYFNYEAQPDKSGLPSDRFSAERPEGSISTLTIQRTEQRDSAMYRCASSLEGEDTQYFGPGTRLTVL.

The chain carries TRBV19 and TRBJ1-4, with 7 bases fitting TRBD1. The CDR3 length is 15 residues. The ends lost 3 bases at V and 5 bases at J; junction bases unmatched: 6. The V gene's germline CDR1 is LNHDA and CDR2 SQIVND (reference sequence). The CDR3 DNA is TGTGCCAGTAGTATTGGGGGACAGCCAAATGAAAAACTGTTTTTT. It codes for CASSIGGQPNEKLFF.

The chain is built from TRBV7-6 and TRBJ1-2, with TRBD1 identical over 7 bases. V gave up 1 base and J gave up 4 bases; unmatched junction bases: 3. Looked up from germline, CDR1 is SGHVS and CDR2 is FNYEAQ. The CDR3 has 14 residues. The CDR3 bases are TGTGCCAGCAGCTTAGATGCAGGGGGCTATGGCTACACCTTC. This sequence encodes CASSLDAGGYGYTF.

V gene TRBV11-2 combines with J gene TRBJ2-5, with unresolved D. V gave up 1 base and J gave up 2 bases, with 17 bases separating them. Germline V lookup: CDR1 SGHAT, CDR2 FQNNGV. CDR3 size: 17 residues. CDR3 protein: CASSLGLVAGKQETQYF. The CDR3 coding sequence is TGTGCCAGCAGCTTAGGTTTGGTGGCAGGAAAACAAGAGACCCAGTACTTC.

The chain carries TRBV2 and TRBJ1-5; D gene ambiguous. Germline assignment: CDR1 SNHLY and CDR2 FYNNEI. The CDR3 has 14 residues. V was shortened by 3 bases and J by 5 bases, with 11 bases between the two germline ends. The CDR3 nucleotides read TGTGCCAGCAGTGATTCGGGTATTGATCAGCCCCAGCATTTT. It encodes CASSDSGIDQPQHF. The full variable domain, in which reference TRBV2 and TRBJ1-5 provide the parts outside the CDR3, is EPEVTQTPSHQVTQMGQEVILRCVPISNHLYFYWYRQILGQKVEFLVSFYNNEISEKSEIFDDQFSVERPDGSNFTLKIRSTKLEDSAMYFCASSDSGIDQPQHFGDGTRLSIL.

This clone came up once. V and J are TRBV5-4 and TRBJ2-3; 7 bases fit TRBD1. V gave up 0 bases and J gave up 3 bases; unmatched junction bases: 7. The CDR3 totals 16 residues. The V gene's germline CDR1 is SGHNT and CDR2 YYREEE (reference sequence). The CDR3 region is CASSLASRGSTDTQYF. The CDR3 DNA follows: TGTGCCAGCAGCTTGGCCAGCAGGGGGAGTACAGATACGCAGTATTTT.

In DNA, the CDR3 is TGTGCCAGCAGTTTGGAGGGAGGGCCTTACAATGAGCAGTTCTTC. It specifies CASSLEGGPYNEQFF. The rearrangement joins TRBV27 to TRBJ2-1, with 7 bases aligning to TRBD2. CDR1 and CDR2 from the germline V gene are MNHEY and SMNVEV (reference sequence). The junction had 6 bases not matched to a gene; V was cut back by 3 bases and J by 4 bases. CDR3 length: 15 amino acids.

The chain links TRBV30 to TRBJ1-2; possibly TRBD1 for D (6 bases). V was clipped by 0 bases and J by 6 bases, with 23 bases between them. Germline V lookup: CDR1 GTSNPN, CDR2 SVGIG (reference sequence). The CDR3 runs 17 residues. The CDR3 sequence: CAWSVPGGASMRNGYTF. Written as DNA, the CDR3 is TGTGCCTGGAGTGTACCGGGGGGGGCCTCCATGAGGAATGGCTACACCTTC. The full variable domain, completed using reference TRBV30 and TRBJ1-2, is SQTIHQWPATLVQPVGSPLSLECTVEGTSNPNLYWYRQAAGRGLQLLFYSVGIGQISSEVPQNLSASRPQDRQFILSSKKLLLSDSGFYLCAWSVPGGASMRNGYTFGSGTRLTVV.

The chain combines TRBV30 with TRBJ1-2; unclear D gene. V dropped 2 bases and J dropped 5 bases, with 15 bases sitting between them. This CDR3 is 14 amino acids long. The V gene's germline CDR1 is GTSNPN and CDR2 SVGIG (reference sequence). The CDR3 nucleotides read TGTGCCTGGAGTCCACCTACAGACCCTTATGGCTACACCTTC. Its protein is CAWSPPTDPYGYTF.

This chain uses TRBV7-2 with TRBJ2-2; D perhaps matches TRBD1 (5 bases). V dropped 5 bases and J dropped 5 bases, with 12 bases sitting between them. The CDR3 covers 14 residues. The germline CDR1 and CDR2 sequences are SGHTA and FQGNSA. CDR3 sequence reads: CASSPLRGTGELFF. The DNA of the CDR3 is TGTGCCAGCAGCCCGCTAAGGGGTACCGGGGAGCTGTTTTTT.

This clone was detected a few times. This chain connects TRBV5-1 to TRBJ2-1, with D maybe TRBD2 (6 bases). Germline V gives CDR1 SGHRS, CDR2 YFSETQ. The CDR3 runs 19 residues. Trimming removed 0 bases from V and 0 bases from J, with 19 bases in between. The DNA for the CDR3 is TGCGCCAGCAGCTTGGGCCGCCCGGCGGGGCCCAGCTCCTACAATGAGCAGTTCTTC. Translating gives CASSLGRPAGPSSYNEQFF.

The CDR3 loop is CASSLSGLGMSPTEAFF. Here the CDR3 DNA reads TGTGCCAGCAGTTTATCGGGGTTAGGGATGAGTCCCACTGAAGCTTTCTTT. The chain has TRBV27 and TRBJ1-1, with D uncertain. The germline V gene encodes CDR1 MNHEY and CDR2 SMNVEV (reference sequence). The CDR3 loop spans 17 amino acids. Trimming stripped 0 bases from V and 4 bases from J, with 18 bases between.

The rearrangement links TRBV5-1 to TRBJ2-3; tentatively, D is TRBD2 (6 bases). This CDR3 contains 16 residues. Germline CDR1 and CDR2: SGHRS and YFSETQ. V gave up 0 bases and J gave up 5 bases, with 16 bases separating them. The CDR3 DNA follows: TGCGCCAGCAGCTTGGGGGCCTCGCTCGGGGGAGATACGCAGTATTTT. Translating gives CASSLGASLGGDTQYF.

This clone was counted a single time. The CDR3 region has the DNA TGCGCCAGCAGCTTGCCAGGGACTAGCGGGAGGACCCTCTCCTACAATGAGCAGTTCTTC. Residues: CASSLPGTSGRTLSYNEQFF. The rearrangement links TRBV5-1 to TRBJ2-1, with 15 bases fitting TRBD2. CDR3 size: 20 residues. Germline trimming cut 1 base from V and 0 bases from J; bases unmatched to any gene: 8. The germline gives CDR1 SGHRS, CDR2 YFSETQ. The full variable domain, with the rest looked up from reference TRBV5-1 and TRBJ2-1, is KAGVTQTPRYLIKTRGQQVTLSCSPISGHRSVSWYQQTPGQGLQFLFEYFSETQRNKGNFPGRFSGRQFSNSRSEMNVSTLELGDSALYLCASSLPGTSGRTLSYNEQFFGPGTRLTVL.